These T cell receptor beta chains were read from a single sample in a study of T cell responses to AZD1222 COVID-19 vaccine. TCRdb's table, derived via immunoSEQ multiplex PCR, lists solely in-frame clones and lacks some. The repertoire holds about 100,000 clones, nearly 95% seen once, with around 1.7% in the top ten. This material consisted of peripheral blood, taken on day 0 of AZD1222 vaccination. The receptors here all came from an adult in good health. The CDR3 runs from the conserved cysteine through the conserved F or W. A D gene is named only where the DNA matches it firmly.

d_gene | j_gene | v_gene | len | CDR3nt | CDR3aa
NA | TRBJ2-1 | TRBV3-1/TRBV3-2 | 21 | TGTGCCAGCAGCTACGTACCCACCCAGCCCGGACGCACGAGCTCCTACAATGAGCAGTTCTTC | CASSYVPTQPGRTSSYNEQFF
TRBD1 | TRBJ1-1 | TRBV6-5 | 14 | TGTGCCAGCAGTTACAACAGGGGAGACACTGAAGCTTTCTTT | CASSYNRGDTEAFF
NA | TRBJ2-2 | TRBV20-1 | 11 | TGCAGTGCTACGCGAGCCGGGGAGCTGTTTTTT | CSATRAGELFF
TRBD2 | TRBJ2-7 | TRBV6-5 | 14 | TGTGCCAGCAGCACCGGGGGGGGGTCCTACGAGCAGTACTTC | CASSTGGGSYEQYF
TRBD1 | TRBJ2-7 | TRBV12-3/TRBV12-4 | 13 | TGTGCCAGCAGTTCCGGACAGGACTACGAGCAGTACTTC | CASSSGQDYEQYF
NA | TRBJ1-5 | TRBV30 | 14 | TGTGCCTGGAGTGTAGTACAAGTAAATCAGCCCCAGCATTTT | CAWSVVQVNQPQHF
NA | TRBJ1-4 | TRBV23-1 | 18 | TGCGCCAGCAGTCAATCGCCCAGCGGCCCAGGGACTAATGAAAAACTGTTTTTT | CASSQSPSGPGTNEKLFF
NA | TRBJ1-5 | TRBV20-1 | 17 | TGCAGTGCTAGTACAGCGCGGTATTTTAATAGCAATCAGCCCCAGCATTTT | CSASTARYFNSNQPQHF
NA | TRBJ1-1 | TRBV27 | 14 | TGTGCCAGCAGTCCACGGACGGGGAACACTGAAGCTTTCTTT | CASSPRTGNTEAFF
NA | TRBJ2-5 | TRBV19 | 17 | TGTGCCAGTAGTATCCGCTTCCCTCAGGGCTATCAAGAGACCCAGTACTTC | CASSIRFPQGYQETQYF
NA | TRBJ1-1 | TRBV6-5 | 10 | TGTGCCAGCAGGGGGTCTGAAGCTTTCTTT | CASRGSEAFF
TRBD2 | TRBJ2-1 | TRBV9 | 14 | TGTGCCAGCAGCGTACCTAGCGGGAGTGGTGAGCAGTTCTTC | CASSVPSGSGEQFF
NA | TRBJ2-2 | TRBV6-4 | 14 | TGTGCCAGCAGTGACTTAGGCCCCACCGGGGAGCTGTTTTTT | CASSDLGPTGELFF